Sequencing of this T cell receptor beta chain was carried out in a study of T cells in Graves' hyperthyroidism and ophthalmopathy (dated by TCRdb to the late 2010s). For context, the study as a whole: Peripheral blood was collected at initial diagnosis, before any treatment. TCR V-J signatures able to tell the groups apart were searched for in a discovery cohort of more than 90 patients, of whom 43 had Graves' ophthalmopathy and around 57 had stable Graves' hyperthyroidism. Whether ophthalmopathy could be predicted prospectively was tested in an independent validation cohort made up of roughly 20 hyperthyroidism patients plus 17 patients who later progressed to ophthalmopathy. The roughly 91 discovery patients were randomly split 7:3 into training and test sets. In addition, the study compared T-cell repertoires in thyroid tissue and in blood from about 6 Graves' hyperthyroidism patients. After sampling, hyperthyroidism patients received methimazole starting at 30 mg daily, and ophthalmopathy patients received high-dose intravenous methylprednisolone. The paper reports TCR Vbeta CDR3 sequencing of approximately 130 peripheral blood samples: 40 to 45 ophthalmopathy, under 80 hyperthyroidism and around 17 progressor patients. Results the study describes overall, beyond this receptor: In validation, progression to ophthalmopathy was predicted by the model with approximately 67% sensitivity and 72% to 85% specificity, a median of 6.5 months before onset. Sample size was not statistically predetermined, and investigators were not blinded to group allocation. Ophthalmopathy was separated from stable hyperthyroidism by a 13 V-J signature model, with around 90% sensitivity and about 81% specificity obtained in cross-validation and 80%/75% obtained in testing. Most expanded thyroid clonotypes (frequency above 0.001) were also detected in blood, a finding suggesting that blood repertoires may reflect thyroid immune responses.

Inclusive of the bounding cysteine and phenylalanine, the CDR3 is 17 residues long. Just the 51-base CDR3 DNA is kept, in frame starting at base 1. V is pruned by 7 bases and J by 3 bases, leaving 15 bases of the junction without a gene match. Reading the germline V gene gives CDR1 MDHEN and CDR2 SYDVKM. Amplification of TCR beta CDR3 regions was carried out from RNA transcripts. The first round of RT-PCR for the TCR CDR3 was performed with the HTBI primer set and the Qiagen OneStep RT-PCR kit. A second multiplex PCR round built the libraries, followed by size selection and purification. The libraries were sequenced on an Illumina HiSeq2000 using paired-end 100 bp reads. Concerning the study's data processing: SOAPnuke was used to process the raw data, removing reads that contained adapters or uncalled bases, had a mean Phred below 15, or lacked an exact match to the constant primer or identifier. High-quality paired reads were merged with COPE v1.2.5, and unique nucleotide sequences were defined as clonotypes. MiTCR v1.1 was used to align the clonotypes against IMGT TRBV, TRBD and TRBJ reference segments. The analysis included only V-J combinations with a frequency above 0.0001, which together covered 99.2% of the repertoires. A TCS score was defined as the ratio between F50 (clonal expansion) and ExV (chaos), using BLOSUM62-based TCRdist between CDR3 peptides within each V-J. Welch's t-statistics and random forest reduced some 510 V-J features to about 13, which were used in a naive Bayes classifier (R e1071). The public reads were run again by TCRdb, first through fastp at Q25 and then through MiXCR, and only productive beta chains were kept. Identical CDR3 proteins give one entry, which carries the most common genes and DNA. These V and J calls are TCRdb output, not the study's own analysis. The sample data list about 400,000 distinct CDR3 sequences, and around 16% of these were observed just once. Around 7% of the sample lies in the top ten.

Graves' hyperthyroidism was defined as stable when no progression to ophthalmopathy occurred over 18 months of follow-up. Hyperthyroidism patients were aged 18 to 65 years and newly diagnosed, with disease duration of less than 2 months. The study excluded patients with uncontrolled infections, other autoimmune diseases, pregnancy or lactation. Clinical symptoms, serum thyroxine and TRAb, thyroid ultrasound, and orbital computed tomography formed the basis for the diagnoses. PBMCs were separated from 10 ml of fresh peripheral blood using Ficoll-Paque density gradient centrifugation. Trizol reagent was used to extract total RNA, and RNA quality was then checked on an Agilent 2100 Bioanalyzer. This clonotype was detected many times. Which antigen it targets is not known. No base qualities exist here, and no much larger clone lies one base off it.

The clonotype comes from a woman aged 18-35 years with Graves' hyperthyroidism. Sample: blood. The chain was built from TRBV28 and TRBJ1-5, with 7 bases matching TRBD1. The DNA is TGTGCCAGCACCTTTCGGTCAGGGGGGAATGCCAATCAGCCCCAGCATTTT. This translates into CASTFRSGGNANQPQHF.